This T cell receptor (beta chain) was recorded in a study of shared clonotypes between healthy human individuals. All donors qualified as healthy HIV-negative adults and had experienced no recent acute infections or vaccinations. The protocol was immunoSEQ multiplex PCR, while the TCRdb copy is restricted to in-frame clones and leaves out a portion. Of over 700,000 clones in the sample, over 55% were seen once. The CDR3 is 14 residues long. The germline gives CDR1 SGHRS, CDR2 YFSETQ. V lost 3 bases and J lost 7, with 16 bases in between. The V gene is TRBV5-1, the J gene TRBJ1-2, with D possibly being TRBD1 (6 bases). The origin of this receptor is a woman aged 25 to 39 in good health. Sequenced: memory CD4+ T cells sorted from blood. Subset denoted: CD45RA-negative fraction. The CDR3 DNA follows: TGCGCCAGCAGCTGGTGGGGGCCCCAGGCTGGCTACACCTTC. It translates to CASSWWGPQAGYTF.